What follows are 13 T cell receptor beta chains derived from one specimen sequenced in a study of T-cell reconstitution after alpha-beta-depleted transplantation in children. Unique molecular identifiers were built into the TCRbeta library. Using its own MiXCR run on the PCR reads, TCRdb lists one record per CDR3 protein. The sample carries fewer than 550,000 distinct CDR3 sequences, roughly 10% recorded once. The starting material was PBMCs, obtained before TCRalphabeta/CD19-depleted stem cell transplant. The receptors shown here come from a child aged 2-15 years with inherited bone marrow failure, due to receive a stem cell transplant.

In this sample, this clonotype turned up a few times. The V call is TRBV28, the J call TRBJ2-2; 8 bases map to TRBD1. V dropped 4 bases and J dropped 2; count of bases not matched to a gene: 6. The CDR3 has 16 amino acids. Germline V gives CDR1 MDHEN, CDR2 SYDVKM. CDR3 coding DNA: TGTGCCAGCAGTTCCGGGACAGGAGATAACACCGGGGAGCTGTTTTTT. This encodes CASSSGTGDNTGELFF.

This clonotype was seen many times. The chain links TRBV5-1 to TRBJ1-1, with TRBD1 as a possible D gene (6 bases). Germline loops: CDR1 SGHRS, CDR2 YFSETQ. This CDR3 contains 14 residues. V gave up 0 bases and J gave up 5 bases, with 11 bases separating them. CDR3 nucleotides: TGCGCCAGCAGCTTGGTGGCAGGGGAAACTGAAGCTTTCTTT. Encoded protein: CASSLVAGETEAFF.

Many counts were recorded for this clonotype. V usage is TRBV12-3 or TRBV12-4 and J usage is TRBJ2-7; TRBD2 aligns across 7 bases. CDR3 size: 12 residues. The J segment lost 5 bases and the V segment lost 6 bases, leaving 4 bases of the junction unmatched. For the CDR3, the DNA is TGTGCCAGCAGCATGGGAGGGAACGAGCAGTACTTC. As protein: CASSMGGNEQYF.

The V and J genes are TRBV9 and TRBJ2-1; 8 bases match TRBD2. The CDR3 has 15 amino acids. The junction had 9 bases not matched to a gene; V was cut back by 4 bases and J by 6 bases. Germline-derived CDR1 and CDR2 are SGDLS and YYNGEE. CDR3 residues: CASSREASGRNEQFF. CDR3 coding DNA: TGTGCCAGCAGCCGGGAGGCTAGCGGGCGCAATGAGCAGTTCTTC.

About this clonotype itself: With a much larger clone just one base away, this may be a read error. This chain connects TRBV12-3 or TRBV12-4 to TRBJ2-1; a weak D match, TRBD2 (6 bases). The CDR3 consists of 13 residues. The CDR3 spells CASAGWKNNELFF. In DNA form, the CDR3 reads TGTGCCAGTGCGGGGTGGAAGAACAATGAGCTGTTCTTC.

This clonotype was counted a few times. The chain couples TRBV6-5 to TRBJ1-6; 7 bases are a match to TRBD1. From germline, CDR1 is MNHEY and CDR2 SVGAGI. The CDR3 extends over 14 amino acids. Unmatched junction bases numbered 10, after V lost 7 bases and J lost 10 bases. DNA for the CDR3: TGTGCCAGCAAGTTGACAGGGAAGGGATCACCCCTCCACTTT. This gives the protein CASKLTGKGSPLHF.

This clonotype was found a few times. The chain uses TRBV20-1 and TRBJ2-1; unclear D gene. Germline V gene data show CDR1 as DFQATT and CDR2 as SNEGSKA (reference sequence). V was shortened by 1 base and J by 2 bases, with 12 bases between the two germline ends. The length of the CDR3 is 15 residues. The CDR3 sequence is CSARVGRLAYNEQFF. CDR3 DNA: TGCAGTGCTAGAGTTGGTCGGCTAGCCTACAATGAGCAGTTCTTC.

A few counts support this clonotype. V is TRBV7-9 and J is TRBJ2-7; D perhaps matches TRBD2 (6 bases). Germline CDR1 is SEHNR and CDR2 is FQNEAQ (reference sequence). V lost 2 bases, J lost 2 bases, and 16 bases lay in between. CDR3 size: 16 residues. CDR3 nucleotide sequence: TGTGCCAGCAGCTTAATTCCTGGGGGGACCACCTACGAGCAGTACTTC. This sequence encodes CASSLIPGGTTYEQYF. Based on the CDR3 plus reference TRBV7-9 and TRBJ2-7, the full variable domain is DTGVSQNPRHKITKRGQNVTFRCDPISEHNRLYWYRQTLGQGPEFLTYFQNEAQLEKSRLLSDRFSAERPKGSFSTLEIQRTEQGDSAMYLCASSLIPGGTTYEQYFGPGTRLTVT.

At least ten counts were recorded for this clonotype. The V gene is TRBV5-1, the J gene TRBJ2-7; D might be TRBD1 (5 bases). CDR1 is SGHRS and CDR2 is YFSETQ in the germline V gene. Trimming cost V 0 bases and J 6 bases, with 13 bases left between them. The CDR3 loop spans 14 amino acids. The CDR3 nucleotides read TGCGCCAGCAGCTTGGGACAGACTCCTATCGAGCAGTACTTC. It encodes CASSLGQTPIEQYF.

The chain combines TRBV5-1 with TRBJ2-1; 8 positions match TRBD2. The CDR3 spans 14 residues. Germline V lookup: CDR1 SGHRS, CDR2 YFSETQ. After removal of 3 bases from V and 7 bases from J, the junction contained 6 bases not matched to a gene. Written as DNA, the CDR3 is TGCGCCAGCAGCTGGGGACTAGGGAGGAATGAGCAGTTCTTC. Translating gives CASSWGLGRNEQFF.

This clonotype has a count of ten or more. The rearrangement links TRBV27 to TRBJ1-6; no firm D call. V shed 0 bases and J shed 16 bases, with 13 bases lying between them. CDR1 is MNHEY and CDR2 is SMNVEV in the germline V gene (reference sequence). The CDR3 covers 13 residues. As DNA, the CDR3 is TGTGCCAGCAGTTTATCGTGGGCGGCGGGTCTCCACTTT. Its translation: CASSLSWAAGLHF.

This clonotype was recorded many times. The chain is built from TRBV28 and TRBJ2-7, with 7 bases aligning to TRBD1. V dropped 6 bases and J dropped 1; count of bases not matched to a gene: 9. The CDR3 runs 15 residues. Germline V lookup: CDR1 MDHEN, CDR2 SYDVKM. The CDR3 DNA is TGTGCCAGCAGCCGATTACAGGGGTTGTCCTACGAGCAGTACTTC. Amino acid sequence: CASSRLQGLSYEQYF. Complete variable domain (other parts from reference TRBV28 and TRBJ2-7): DVKVTQSSRYLVKRTGEKVFLECVQDMDHENMFWYRQDPGLGLRLIYFSYDVKMKEKGDIPEGYSVSREKKERFSLILESASTNQTSMYLCASSRLQGLSYEQYFGPGTRLTVT.

This clonotype was counted at least ten times. The chain carries TRBV29-1 and TRBJ2-3, with TRBD1 matching 8 bases. The CDR3 covers 16 residues. Germline V gene lookup returns CDR1 SQVTM and CDR2 ANQGSEA. V lost 0 bases and J lost 5; bases outside the gene matches: 10. CDR3 amino acids: CSVEDWAQGALDTQYF. CDR3 sequence (DNA): TGCAGCGTTGAAGATTGGGCGCAGGGGGCGTTAGATACGCAGTATTTT.